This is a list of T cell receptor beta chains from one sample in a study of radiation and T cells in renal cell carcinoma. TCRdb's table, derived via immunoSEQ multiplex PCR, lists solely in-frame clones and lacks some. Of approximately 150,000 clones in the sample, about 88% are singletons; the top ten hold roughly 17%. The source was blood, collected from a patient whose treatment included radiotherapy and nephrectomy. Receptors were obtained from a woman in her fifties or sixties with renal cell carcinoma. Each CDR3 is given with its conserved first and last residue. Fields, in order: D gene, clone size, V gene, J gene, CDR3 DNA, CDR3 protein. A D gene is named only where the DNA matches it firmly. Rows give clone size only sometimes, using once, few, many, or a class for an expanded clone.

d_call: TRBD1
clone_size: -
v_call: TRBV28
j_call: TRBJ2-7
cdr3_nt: TGTGCCAGCAGTTCCCGGGACAGGGAAGGGTACGAGCAGTACTTC
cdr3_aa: CASSSRDREGYEQYF

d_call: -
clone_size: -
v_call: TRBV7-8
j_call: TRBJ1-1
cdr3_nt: TGTGCCACCGACGCGGGGGGCACTGAAGCTTTCTTT
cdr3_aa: CATDAGGTEAFF

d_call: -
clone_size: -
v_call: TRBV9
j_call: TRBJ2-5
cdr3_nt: TGTGCCAGCAGCGTAGCGGCAGGGGCCCGAGAGACCCAGTACTTC
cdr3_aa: CASSVAAGARETQYF

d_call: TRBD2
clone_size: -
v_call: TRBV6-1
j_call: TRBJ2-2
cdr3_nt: TGTGCCAGCAGTGATACGGGGGGTCCCGGGGAGCTGTTTTTT
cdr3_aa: CASSDTGGPGELFF

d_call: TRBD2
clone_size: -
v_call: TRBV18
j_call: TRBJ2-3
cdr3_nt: TGTGCCAGCTCACCACTCGCTAGCGGGAGGCCCTACGGGGCAGATACGCAGTATTTT
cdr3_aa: CASSPLASGRPYGADTQYF

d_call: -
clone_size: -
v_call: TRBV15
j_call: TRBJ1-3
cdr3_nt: TGTGCCACCAGCCCGCTCGAACTGCCCAGAAACACCATATATTTT
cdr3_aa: CATSPLELPRNTIYF

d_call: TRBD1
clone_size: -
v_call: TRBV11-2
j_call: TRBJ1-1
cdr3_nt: TGTGCCAGCAGCTTTGGGACAGGGGCAACTGAAGCTTTCTTT
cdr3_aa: CASSFGTGATEAFF

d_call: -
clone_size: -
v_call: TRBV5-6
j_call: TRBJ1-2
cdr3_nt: TGTGCCAGCAGATCTACCCCGGGACAAGTCTATGGCTACACCTTC
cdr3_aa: CASRSTPGQVYGYTF

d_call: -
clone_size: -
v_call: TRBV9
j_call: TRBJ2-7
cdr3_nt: TGTGCCAGCAGCGTAGAAGGGTCTTCCTACGAGCAGTACTTC
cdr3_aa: CASSVEGSSYEQYF

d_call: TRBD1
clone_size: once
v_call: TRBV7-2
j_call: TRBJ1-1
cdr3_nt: TGTGCCAGCAGCACACGGGACAGGGGGACTGAAGCTTTCTTT
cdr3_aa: CASSTRDRGTEAFF

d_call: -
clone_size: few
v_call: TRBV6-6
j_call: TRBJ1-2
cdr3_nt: TGTGCCAGCAGCGATCCTAACTATGGCTACACCTTC
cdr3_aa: CASSDPNYGYTF

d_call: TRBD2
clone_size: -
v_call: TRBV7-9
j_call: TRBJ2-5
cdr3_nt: TGTGCCAGCAGCCGCCGGGAGGAGGAGACCCAGTACTTC
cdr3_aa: CASSRREEETQYF

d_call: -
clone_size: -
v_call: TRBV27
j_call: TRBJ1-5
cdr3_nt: TGTGCCAGCAGTCCTACAGATAGCAATCAGCCCCAGCATTTT
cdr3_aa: CASSPTDSNQPQHF

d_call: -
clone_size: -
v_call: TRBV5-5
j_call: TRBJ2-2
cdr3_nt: TGTGCCAGCAACCTCCCGGTAGGCGGGGAGCTGTTTTTT
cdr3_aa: CASNLPVGGELFF

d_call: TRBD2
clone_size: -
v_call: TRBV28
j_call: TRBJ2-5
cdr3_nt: TGTGCCAGCCGGAGGATGGGAGGGGCTAGGCAAGAGACCCAGTACTTC
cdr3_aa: CASRRMGGARQETQYF

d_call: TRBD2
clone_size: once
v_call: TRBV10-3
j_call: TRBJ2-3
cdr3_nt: TGTGCCATCAGTGAGTCGGTAGCGGGGGTCACAGATACGCAGTATTTT
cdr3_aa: CAISESVAGVTDTQYF

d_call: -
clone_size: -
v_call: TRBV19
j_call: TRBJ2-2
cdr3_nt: TGTGCCAGTAGTCAGACAGGAAACCCCGGGGAGCTGTTTTTT
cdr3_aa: CASSQTGNPGELFF

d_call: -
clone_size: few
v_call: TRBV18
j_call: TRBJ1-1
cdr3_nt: TGTGCCAGCTCACGCGACAGGAACACTGAAGCTTTCTTT
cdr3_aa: CASSRDRNTEAFF

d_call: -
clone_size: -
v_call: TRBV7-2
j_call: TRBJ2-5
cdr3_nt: TGTGCCAGCAGCCCCGAGATTAGGAAAGAGACCCAGTACTTC
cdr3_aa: CASSPEIRKETQYF

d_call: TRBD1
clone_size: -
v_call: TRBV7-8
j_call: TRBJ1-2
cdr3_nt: TGTGCCAGCAGCTTCCGGGACAGGGGGCGCCGCGACTATGGCTACACCTTC
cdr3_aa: CASSFRDRGRRDYGYTF

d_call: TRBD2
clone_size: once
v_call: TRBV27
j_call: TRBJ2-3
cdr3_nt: TGTGCCAGCAGTTTACGCGTCGCGGGGGGGCCCCCAGATACGCAGTATTTT
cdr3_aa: CASSLRVAGGPPDTQYF

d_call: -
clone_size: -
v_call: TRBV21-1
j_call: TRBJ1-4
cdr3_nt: TGTGCCAGCAGCAAAGCGGGCAGGGAGGATCATGAAAAACTGTTTTTT
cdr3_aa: CASSKAGREDHEKLFF

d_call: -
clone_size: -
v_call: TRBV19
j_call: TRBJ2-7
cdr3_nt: TGTGCCAGTAGTATAAGGAACGAGCAGTACTTC
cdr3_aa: CASSIRNEQYF

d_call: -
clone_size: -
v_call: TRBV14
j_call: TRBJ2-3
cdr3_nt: TGTGCCAGCAGCCCCACAGGGTTCTCAGATACGCAGTATTTT
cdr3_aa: CASSPTGFSDTQYF

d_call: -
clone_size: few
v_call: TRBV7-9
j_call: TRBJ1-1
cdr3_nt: TGTGCCAGCAGCCGCAGGACCCAATCGGGCACTGAAGCTTTCTTT
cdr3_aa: CASSRRTQSGTEAFF

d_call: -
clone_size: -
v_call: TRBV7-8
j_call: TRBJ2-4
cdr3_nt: TGTGCCAGCAGCTTAGGTGCGGGTGACGCGGCCAAAAACATTCAGTACTTC
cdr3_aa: CASSLGAGDAAKNIQYF

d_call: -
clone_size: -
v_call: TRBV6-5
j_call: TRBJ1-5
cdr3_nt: TGTGCCAGGTGGGACAAACCATCGAGCAATCAGCCCCAGCATTTT
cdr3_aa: CARWDKPSSNQPQHF

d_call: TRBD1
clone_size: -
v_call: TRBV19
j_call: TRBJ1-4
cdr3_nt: TGTGCCAGTAACCCGGACAGGCCCGGGAGGGATGAAAAACTGTTTTTT
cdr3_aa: CASNPDRPGRDEKLFF

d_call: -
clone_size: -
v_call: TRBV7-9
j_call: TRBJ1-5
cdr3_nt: TGTGCCAGCAGCTTAGTAGGGAGAGATAATCAGCCCCAGCATTTT
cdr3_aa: CASSLVGRDNQPQHF

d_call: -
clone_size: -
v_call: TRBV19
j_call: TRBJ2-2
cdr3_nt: TGTGCCAGTAGGCATGGGGGGCAGGGCCTCACCGGGGAGCTGTTTTTT
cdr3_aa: CASRHGGQGLTGELFF

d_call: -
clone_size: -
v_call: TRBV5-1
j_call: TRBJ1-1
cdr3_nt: TGCGCCAGCGCCTCAGGGGCGAACACTGAAGCTTTCTTT
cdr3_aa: CASASGANTEAFF

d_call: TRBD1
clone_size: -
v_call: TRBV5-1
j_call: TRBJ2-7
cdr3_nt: TGCGCCAGCAGCTGGGGGACAGGGGCCTACGAGCAGTACTTC
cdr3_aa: CASSWGTGAYEQYF

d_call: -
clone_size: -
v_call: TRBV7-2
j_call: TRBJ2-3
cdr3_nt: TGTGCCAGCAGCTTAGCGCCCGGGACAGATACGCAGTATTTT
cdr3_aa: CASSLAPGTDTQYF

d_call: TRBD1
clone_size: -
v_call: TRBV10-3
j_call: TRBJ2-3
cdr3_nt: TGTGCCATCAGTGAGACAGGGGGCGCAGATACGCAGTATTTT
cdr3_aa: CAISETGGADTQYF

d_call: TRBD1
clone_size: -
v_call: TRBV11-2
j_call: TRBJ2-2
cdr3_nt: TGTGCCAGCAGCTCCCGGGACAGGGACACCGGGGAGCTGTTTTTT
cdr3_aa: CASSSRDRDTGELFF

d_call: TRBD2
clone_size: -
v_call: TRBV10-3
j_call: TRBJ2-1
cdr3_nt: TGTGCCATCAGTGAGCGGGAGGCCGGGATAAATGAGCAGTTCTTC
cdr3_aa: CAISEREAGINEQFF

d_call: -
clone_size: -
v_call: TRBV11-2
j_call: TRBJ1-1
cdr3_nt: TGTGCCAGCAGCCCACTCAGGGTGGGGATCACTGAAGCTTTCTTT
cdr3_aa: CASSPLRVGITEAFF

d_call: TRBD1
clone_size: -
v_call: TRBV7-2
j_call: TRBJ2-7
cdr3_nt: TGTGCCAGCAGCCTTGACAGGGGCGGCGAGCAGTACTTC
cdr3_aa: CASSLDRGGEQYF

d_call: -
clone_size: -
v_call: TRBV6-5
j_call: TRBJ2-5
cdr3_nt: TGTGCCAGCACCCGCGGGACCGGGGCCGAGACCCAGTACTTC
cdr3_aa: CASTRGTGAETQYF

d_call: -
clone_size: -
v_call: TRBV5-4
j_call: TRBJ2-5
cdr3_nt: TGTGCCAGCAGCTTGGGAGGGAGGAGGGTTCAAGAGACCCAGTACTTC
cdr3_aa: CASSLGGRRVQETQYF

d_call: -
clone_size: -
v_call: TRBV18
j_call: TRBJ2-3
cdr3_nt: TGTGCCAGCTCACCACTTTTGGGGACTAGCACAGATACGCAGTATTTT
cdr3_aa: CASSPLLGTSTDTQYF

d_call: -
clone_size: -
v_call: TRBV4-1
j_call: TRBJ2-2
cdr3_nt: TGCGCCAGCAGCCGACCAGGAGGCACCGGGGAGCTGTTTTTT
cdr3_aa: CASSRPGGTGELFF

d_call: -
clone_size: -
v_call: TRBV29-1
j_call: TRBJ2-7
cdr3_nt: TGCAGCGTCCTAGGCCGCTCCTACGAGCAGTACTTC
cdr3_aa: CSVLGRSYEQYF

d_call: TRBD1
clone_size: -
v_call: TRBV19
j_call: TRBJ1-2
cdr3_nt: TGTGCCAGTAGTAGACAGGGGCAAACTAACTATGGCTACACCTTC
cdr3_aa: CASSRQGQTNYGYTF

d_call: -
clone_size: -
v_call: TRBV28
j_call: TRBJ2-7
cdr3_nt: TGTGCCAGCAGGGAAACCTACGAGCAGTACTTC
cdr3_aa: CASRETYEQYF

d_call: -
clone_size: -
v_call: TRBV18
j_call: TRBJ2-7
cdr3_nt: TGTGCCAGCTCGCTCGGTCTGTACGAGCAGTACTTC
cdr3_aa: CASSLGLYEQYF

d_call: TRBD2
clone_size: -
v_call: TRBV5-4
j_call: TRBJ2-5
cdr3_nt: TGTGCCAGCAGTTTACTAGCGGGGGGGCCGACTGGGGAGACCCAGTACTTC
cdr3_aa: CASSLLAGGPTGETQYF

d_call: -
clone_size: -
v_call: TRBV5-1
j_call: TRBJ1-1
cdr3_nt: TGCGCCAGCAGCCCGGGGGGGACTGAAGCTTTCTTT
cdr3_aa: CASSPGGTEAFF

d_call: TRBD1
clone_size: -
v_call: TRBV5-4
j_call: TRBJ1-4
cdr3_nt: TGTGCCAGCAGCTTTACAGGGGCAGACGAAAAACTGTTTTTT
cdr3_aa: CASSFTGADEKLFF

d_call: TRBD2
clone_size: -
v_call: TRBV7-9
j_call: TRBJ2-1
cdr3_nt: TGTGCCCGCCACCCTATAGCGGGAGCGGGTGAGCAGTTCTTC
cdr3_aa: CARHPIAGAGEQFF

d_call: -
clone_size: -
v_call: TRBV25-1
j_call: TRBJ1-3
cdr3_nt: TGTGCCAGCAGTGAAACAGGGATCTCTGGAAACACCATATATTTT
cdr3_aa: CASSETGISGNTIYF

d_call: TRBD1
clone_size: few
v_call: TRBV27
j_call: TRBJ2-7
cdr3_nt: TGTGCCAGCAGTTCGACAGGGTCCTACGAGCAGTACTTC
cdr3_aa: CASSSTGSYEQYF

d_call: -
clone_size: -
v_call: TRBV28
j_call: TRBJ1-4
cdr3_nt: TGTGCCAGCACATCCCCAAATTTGAGGGAAAAACTGTTTTTT
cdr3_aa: CASTSPNLREKLFF

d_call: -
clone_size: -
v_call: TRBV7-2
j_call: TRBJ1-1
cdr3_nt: TGTGCCAGCAGCTTAGGGATCGCAGGGGCTATGAACACTGAAGCTTTCTTT
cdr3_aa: CASSLGIAGAMNTEAFF